This passage covers 29 T cell receptor beta chains from one sample sequenced in a study of Ad26.COV2.S vaccination and SARS-CoV-2 variants. Treatment of the sample: around 19 received Ad26.COV2.S at low or high dose, single or two shots; a few received placebo; per-sample allocation not given. The samples date from day 63 after the first vaccine or placebo injection. Measured with immunoSEQ multiplex PCR; TCRdb has only the in-frame clones, and not every one. The sample comprises 400,000 to 500,000 clones, around 87% of which are singletons, and about 3.6% rests with the top ten. The sequencing here drew on peripheral blood, taken in a trial of Ad26.COV2.S vaccine versus placebo. The receptors derive from a person between 18 and 65 years old who received the Ad26.COV2.S COVID-19 vaccine or a placebo.

CDR3 in amino acids: CASSYTVGSGSYNEQFF. CDR3 coding DNA: TGTGCCAGCAGTTACACTGTCGGATCGGGGTCCTACAATGAGCAGTTCTTC. The chain couples TRBV6-2 or TRBV6-3 to TRBJ2-1; maybe TRBD2 (5 bases). Germline V CDR1 and CDR2: MNHEY, SVGEGT. The length of the CDR3 is 17 residues. V was cut by 2 bases and J by 1 base, with 15 bases left in between.

This clone appeared once. The rearrangement joins TRBV7-8 to TRBJ2-5, with 9 positions matching TRBD2. CDR1 SGHVS and CDR2 FQNEAQ come from the germline V gene. V was pared by 5 bases and J by 0 bases, with 7 bases of the junction left unmatched. The CDR3 sequence is 16 residues long. In nucleotides, the CDR3 is TGTGCCAGCAGCCTCGTAGCGGGGGAGTACCAAGAGACCCAGTACTTC. This encodes CASSLVAGEYQETQYF. Full variable domain (missing parts from reference TRBV7-8 and TRBJ2-5): GAGVSQSPRYKVAKRGQDVALRCDPISGHVSLFWYQQALGQGPEFLTYFQNEAQLDKSGLPSDRFFAERPEGSVSTLKIQRTQQEDSAVYLCASSLVAGEYQETQYFGPGTRLLVL.

The rearrangement uses TRBV7-2 and TRBJ2-1; 8 bases agree with TRBD2. This CDR3 comprises 15 residues. Unmatched junction bases numbered 5, after V lost 4 bases and J lost 3 bases. The germline gives CDR1 SGHTA, CDR2 FQGNSA. The CDR3 DNA sequence: TGTGCCAGCAGCTCCCCGGGGGGGGGCTACAATGAGCAGTTCTTC. Translation: CASSSPGGGYNEQFF.

This sequence joins TRBV7-2 and TRBJ1-2, with D tentatively TRBD1 (6 bases). Trimming removed 1 base from V and 8 bases from J, with 11 bases in between. There are 13 residues in the CDR3. Germline lookup yields CDR1 SGHTA and CDR2 FQGNSA. CDR3 sequence (DNA): TGTGCCAGCAGCTTAGAGGGGGTCTCCGGCTACACCTTC. It translates to CASSLEGVSGYTF.

This rearrangement joins TRBV9 to TRBJ2-2, with 7 positions matching TRBD1. Per the germline V gene, CDR1 is SGDLS and CDR2 is YYNGEE. The CDR3 contains 15 residues. V shed 6 bases, J shed 0 bases, and the junction held 5 bases outside the gene matches. The CDR3 reads CASNPGTANTGELFF. In nucleotides, the CDR3 is TGTGCCAGCAACCCTGGGACAGCGAACACCGGGGAGCTGTTTTTT.

The chain joins TRBV30 to TRBJ1-6; 9 nucleotides align to TRBD1. V was clipped by 7 bases and J by 5 bases; unmatched bases: 6. CDR3 size: 14 residues. Germline assignment: CDR1 GTSNPN and CDR2 SVGIG (reference sequence). The CDR3, as DNA: TGTGCCTTTACAGGGGGCCCTGATAATTCACCCCTCCACTTT. Residues: CAFTGGPDNSPLHF.

V and J are TRBV5-6 and TRBJ1-1; possibly TRBD1 for D (6 bases). CDR1 SGHDT and CDR2 YYEEEE come from the germline V gene. This CDR3 is 15 amino acids long. V lost 3 bases to trimming and J lost 4 bases, with 16 bases between them. The CDR3 sequence is CASSSYAGASTEAFF. Here the CDR3 DNA reads TGTGCCAGCAGCTCCTACGCAGGGGCGAGCACTGAAGCTTTCTTT.

The genes are TRBV4-2 and TRBJ1-3, with 7 positions matching TRBD1. Per the germline V gene, CDR1 is LGHNA and CDR2 is YNFKEQ. J was trimmed by 0 bases and V by 2 bases; bases with no gene match: 7. The CDR3 extends over 17 amino acids. The CDR3 DNA reads TGTGCCAGCAGCCAATCGCCGGGACAGAGCTCTGGAAACACCATATATTTT. Translation: CASSQSPGQSSGNTIYF.

CDR3 amino acids: CASSSGGSNEQFF. The CDR3 DNA sequence: TGTGCCAGTAGTTCAGGGGGAAGCAATGAGCAGTTCTTC. The V and J genes are TRBV19 and TRBJ2-1; 7 bases match TRBD1. The V gene end was trimmed by 5 bases and the J gene end by 6 bases; junction bases not matched to a gene: 4. CDR1 is LNHDA, CDR2 SQIVND, per germline (reference sequence). There are 13 residues in the CDR3.

DNA for the CDR3: TGTGCCAGCAGTCTTTCGGGACAGTTCAATGAGCAGTTCTTC. Translated: CASSLSGQFNEQFF. The rearrangement joins TRBV27 to TRBJ2-1; 7 bases align to TRBD1. Germline-derived CDR1 and CDR2 are MNHEY and SMNVEV (reference sequence). The length of the CDR3 is 14 residues. V was clipped by 5 bases and J by 6 bases; unmatched bases: 7.

This chain connects TRBV28 to TRBJ2-1; TRBD2 matches 10 bases. CDR1 is MDHEN, CDR2 SYDVKM, per germline. J was trimmed by 6 bases and V by 6 bases; bases with no gene match: 8. CDR3 size: 15 residues. CDR3 in DNA: TGTGCCAGCAGCACCATAGCGGGGGGCCTCAATGAGCAGTTCTTC. Its protein is CASSTIAGGLNEQFF.

The V and J genes are TRBV6-2 or TRBV6-3 and TRBJ2-1; the D gene could be TRBD1 or TRBD2 (5 bases each). Trimming removed 2 bases from V and 3 bases from J, with 14 bases in between. The CDR3 runs to 16 residues. Germline V lookup: CDR1 MNHEY, CDR2 SVGEGT. The CDR3 nucleotides read TGTGCCAGCAGTTACGACCCGGGGCAGGGCTACAATGAGCAGTTCTTC. Amino acid sequence: CASSYDPGQGYNEQFF.

The V gene is TRBV6-2 or TRBV6-3, the J gene TRBJ2-3; TRBD2 matches 9 bases. The CDR3 sequence is 16 residues long. Germline CDR1 is MNHEY and CDR2 is SVGEGT. V lost 2 bases and J lost 2; bases outside the gene matches: 5. The CDR3 region has the DNA TGTGCCAGCAGTTACGCGGCGGGGGGGCCCACAGATACGCAGTATTTT. This gives the protein CASSYAAGGPTDTQYF.

The V and J genes are TRBV6-5 and TRBJ2-1; D is unclear. There are 11 residues in the CDR3. Per germline, CDR1 MNHEY and CDR2 SVGAGI. V was trimmed by 7 bases and J by 7 bases, leaving 8 bases between them. Here the CDR3 reads CASMRYNEQFF. CDR3 coding DNA: TGTGCCAGCATGAGGTATAATGAGCAGTTCTTC.

The chain carries TRBV25-1 and TRBJ1-6; TRBD1 is a possible D gene (6 bases). This CDR3 has 13 residues. CDR1 MGHDK and CDR2 SYGVNS come from the germline V gene. V was cut by 5 bases and J by 7 bases, with 9 bases left in between. DNA of the CDR3: TGTGCCAGCAGTCTCGGACAGAATTCACCCCTCCACTTT. It is translated as CASSLGQNSPLHF.

The chain uses TRBV9 and TRBJ2-2; the D is unclear. V gave up 0 bases and J gave up 6 bases, with 12 bases separating them. This CDR3 has 15 residues. Germline V CDR1 and CDR2: SGDLS, YYNGEE. CDR3 sequence reads: CASSVGLGYAGELFF. In DNA, the CDR3 is TGTGCCAGCAGCGTAGGCCTTGGGTACGCCGGGGAGCTGTTTTTT.

The chain uses TRBV4-1 and TRBJ2-7; TRBD2 matches 7 bases. Germline lookup yields CDR1 MGHRA and CDR2 YSYEKL. Trimming removed 1 base from V and 0 bases from J; junction bases left unmatched: 6. The CDR3 sequence is 16 residues long. This CDR3 is CASSQGRAGSSYEQYF. The CDR3 DNA reads TGCGCCAGCAGCCAAGGCCGAGCGGGGAGCTCCTACGAGCAGTACTTC.

The rearrangement uses TRBV4-3 and TRBJ2-1; a weak D match, TRBD1 (6 bases). CDR3 size: 17 residues. Trimming cost V 0 bases and J 3 bases, with 15 bases left between them. Germline CDR1 reads LGHNA; CDR2 reads YSLEER. CDR3 sequence (DNA): TGCGCCAGCAGCCAAGATGGACGACCGGACAGCTACAATGAGCAGTTCTTC. This encodes CASSQDGRPDSYNEQFF.

This clone was counted a single time. This chain joins TRBV5-5 and TRBJ1-1; 9 bases are a match to TRBD1. Germline V CDR1 and CDR2: SGHKS, YYEKEE (reference sequence). The junction had 8 bases not matched to a gene; V was cut back by 3 bases and J by 5 bases. The CDR3 sequence is 15 residues long. This CDR3 is CASSWGDREGTEAFF. Written as DNA, the CDR3 is TGTGCCAGCAGCTGGGGGGACAGGGAGGGGACTGAAGCTTTCTTT.

The chain links TRBV10-2 to TRBJ1-6; 8 positions match TRBD1. CDR3 size: 15 residues. CDR1 and CDR2 (germline): WSHSY, SAAADI. The V segment lost 6 bases and the J segment 4 bases; nucleotides outside the gene matches: 5. The chain's CDR3 is CASRGGQVYNSPLHF. The CDR3 DNA reads TGCGCCAGCAGGGGGGGACAGGTTTATAATTCACCCCTCCACTTT.

The chain employs TRBV28 and TRBJ1-1; D unresolved. Trimming removed 6 bases from V and 3 bases from J, with 14 bases in between. The V gene's germline CDR1 is MDHEN and CDR2 SYDVKM. The CDR3 contains 14 residues. CDR3 nucleotides: TGTGCCAGCAGCTCCTACGGACGGGACACTGAAGCTTTCTTT. It encodes CASSSYGRDTEAFF. The complete variable domain, with remaining parts taken from reference TRBV28 and TRBJ1-1, reads DVKVTQSSRYLVKRTGEKVFLECVQDMDHENMFWYRQDPGLGLRLIYFSYDVKMKEKGDIPEGYSVSREKKERFSLILESASTNQTSMYLCASSSYGRDTEAFFGQGTRLTVV.

The CDR3 DNA follows: TGTGCCAGTCGTCCCGGGACAGGGGGCTACACCGGGGAGCTGTTTTTT. Its protein product is CASRPGTGGYTGELFF. The chain recombines TRBV27 with TRBJ2-2, with 12 bases fitting TRBD1. This CDR3 contains 16 residues. The V and J ends lost 9 bases and 3 bases, in that order; junction bases with no gene match: 8. Germline assignment: CDR1 MNHEY and CDR2 SMNVEV (reference sequence).

The chain uses TRBV4-2 and TRBJ1-5; no reliable D call. The germline V gene encodes CDR1 LGHNA and CDR2 YNFKEQ. V lost 0 bases and J 6 bases, leaving 6 bases between the germline ends. CDR3 size: 13 residues. CDR3 region: CASSQDSLQPQHF. Written as DNA, the CDR3 is TGTGCCAGCAGCCAAGACAGTCTTCAGCCCCAGCATTTT.

Concerning this clone: Other DNA sequences in this sample translate to the same CDR3. The chain links TRBV19 to TRBJ2-5; 12 bases map to TRBD2. There are 15 residues in the CDR3. CDR1 and CDR2 from the germline V gene are LNHDA and SQIVND (reference sequence). Unmatched junction bases numbered 6, after V lost 6 bases and J lost 4 bases. CDR3 sequence reads: CASSKLAGGRETQYF. CDR3 sequence (DNA): TGTGCCAGTAGCAAACTAGCGGGGGGCCGAGAGACCCAGTACTTC.

The chain links TRBV11-2 to TRBJ2-3; 10 nucleotides line up with TRBD2. After removal of 1 base from V and 5 bases from J, the junction contained 12 bases not matched to a gene. Germline CDR1 SGHAT, CDR2 FQNNGV. The CDR3 covers 18 residues. The CDR3 DNA reads TGTGCCAGCAGCTTAGGTACAGCGGGGGGGTCCTCATTAGATACGCAGTATTTT. This sequence encodes CASSLGTAGGSSLDTQYF.

In DNA form, the CDR3 reads TGTGCCAGCAGCCAAGTGGGGGGAGACCCCTCAGAGCAGTACTTC. Protein product: CASSQVGGDPSEQYF. The gene calls are TRBV3-1 (or the pseudogene TRBV3-2) and TRBJ2-7, with a possible D match to TRBD2 (6 bases). This CDR3 contains 15 residues. Germline CDR1 reads LGHDT; CDR2 reads YNNKEL (reference sequence). The V and J ends lost 1 base and 7 bases respectively, with 17 bases between them.

This clone was counted between two and nine times. V is TRBV9 and J is TRBJ2-3, with 7 bases fitting TRBD2. CDR3 length equals 14 residues. V gave up 3 bases and J gave up 0 bases; unmatched junction bases: 1. Germline-derived CDR1 and CDR2 are SGDLS and YYNGEE. The CDR3 spells CASSAAGSTDTQYF. DNA of the CDR3: TGTGCCAGCAGCGCAGCGGGGAGCACAGATACGCAGTATTTT. The full variable domain, completed using reference TRBV9 and TRBJ2-3, is DSGVTQTPKHLITATGQRVTLRCSPRSGDLSVYWYQQSLDQGLQFLIQYYNGEERAKGNILERFSAQQFPDLHSELNLSSLELGDSALYFCASSAAGSTDTQYFGPGTRLTVL.

This chain uses TRBV21-1 with TRBJ1-3; TRBD1, the D gene given by the table, was not confirmed from the DNA. TRBV21-1 is a documented pseudogene. The CDR3 has 17 amino acids. CDR3 nucleotides: TGTGCCAGCAGCAAAGGGTCCGACAGGCGCGCTGGAAACACCATATATTTT. Translated: CASSKGSDRRAGNTIYF.

This chain joins TRBV6-2 or TRBV6-3 and TRBJ2-5; D may be TRBD2 (6 bases). V was pared by 6 bases and J by 1 base, with 12 bases between. Germline lookup yields CDR1 MNHEY and CDR2 SVGEGT. This CDR3 is 14 amino acids long. As DNA, the CDR3 is TGTGCCAGCAGCCCAACGGGACTCCAAGAGACCCAGTACTTC. Translating gives CASSPTGLQETQYF.